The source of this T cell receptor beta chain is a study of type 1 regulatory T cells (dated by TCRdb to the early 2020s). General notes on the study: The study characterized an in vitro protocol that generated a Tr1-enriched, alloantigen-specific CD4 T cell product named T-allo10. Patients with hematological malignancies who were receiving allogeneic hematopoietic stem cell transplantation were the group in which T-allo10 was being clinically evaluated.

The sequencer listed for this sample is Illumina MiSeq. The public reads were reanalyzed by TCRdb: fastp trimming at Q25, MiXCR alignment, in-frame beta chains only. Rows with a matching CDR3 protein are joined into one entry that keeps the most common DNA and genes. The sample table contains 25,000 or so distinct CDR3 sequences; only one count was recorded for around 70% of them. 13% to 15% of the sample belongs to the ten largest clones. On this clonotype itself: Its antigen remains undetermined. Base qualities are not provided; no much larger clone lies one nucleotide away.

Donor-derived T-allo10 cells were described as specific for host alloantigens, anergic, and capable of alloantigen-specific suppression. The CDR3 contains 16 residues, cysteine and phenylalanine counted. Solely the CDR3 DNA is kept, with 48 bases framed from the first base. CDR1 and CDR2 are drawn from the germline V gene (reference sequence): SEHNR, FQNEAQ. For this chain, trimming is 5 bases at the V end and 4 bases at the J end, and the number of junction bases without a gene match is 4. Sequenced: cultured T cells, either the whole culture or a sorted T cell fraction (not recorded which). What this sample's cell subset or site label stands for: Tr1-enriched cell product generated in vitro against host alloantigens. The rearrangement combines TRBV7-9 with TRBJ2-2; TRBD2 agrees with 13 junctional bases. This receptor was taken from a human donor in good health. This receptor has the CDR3 CASSTRLAGGTGELFF. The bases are TGTGCCAGCAGCACCAGACTAGCGGGGGGCACCGGGGAGCTGTTTTTT.